This T cell receptor beta chain was captured by sequencing in a study of blood T cell repertoires in COVID-19. Across the study: Samples came from the United States, Italy and Spain, spanning acute and convalescent COVID-19.

The CDR3 loop spans 12 amino acids. Per the germline V gene, CDR1 is LNHDA and CDR2 is SQIVND (reference sequence). V shed 6 bases and J shed 7 bases, with 12 bases lying between them. Libraries were prepared by immunoSEQ multiplex PCR; TCRdb keeps only in-frame clonotypes and omits some of them. The sample lists 130,000 or so clones, roughly 80% occurring once. The sample was peripheral blood. The gene calls are TRBV19 and TRBJ1-1, with D uncertain. This TCR derives from a woman of 80 years or more with acute or convalescent COVID-19. CDR3 amino acids: CASRATMFEAFF. The CDR3 nucleotides are TGTGCCAGTAGGGCAACAATGTTTGAAGCTTTCTTT.